This TCR beta chain was identified in a study of T cell repertoires in cytomegalovirus infection. About the research overall: Both a matching HLA type and CMV infection were indicated by public TCR beta signatures. Study-wide results and caveats: There were HLA-C-restricted CMV-specific TCR beta clonotypes dominating the ex vivo response. People with CMV and the relevant HLA were identified by cumulative public TCR beta family frequency.

As concerns this clonotype: Its antigen is still unknown.

TCRdb called the reads again in MiXCR, with one record for every CDR3 protein. Of hundreds of thousands of distinct CDR3 sequences listed, 9.5% were seen once; the top ten hold 3.5% to 4.5%. The CDR3 runs 14 residues. Trimming removed 7 bases from V and 3 bases from J, with 15 bases in between. Germline values: CDR1 LNHDA, CDR2 SQIVND (reference sequence). Sequences were obtained from PBMCs. This receptor was taken from a human donor in good health (CMV status not recorded). Some clones in this sample may be carry-over from other donors' samples. The chain recombines TRBV19 with TRBJ1-1, with D uncertain. CDR3 in DNA: TGTGCCAGTACCTCGATGGCCCGGGACACTGAAGCTTTCTTT. It is translated as CASTSMARDTEAFF.